One and the same sample provided the 18 T cell receptor beta chains below, sequenced in a study of post-analysis software for immune sequencing data. No cognate antigen is known for these TCRs. Unique molecular identifiers were present in the TCR beta cDNA libraries. TCRdb independently ran MiXCR on the PCR reads; one entry per CDR3 protein. The sample carries 450,000 to 650,000 distinct CDR3 sequences, around 47% recorded once. Study observations and caveats: Four to six TRBV segments were more frequent in patients than controls; TRBV5-6, TRBV5-1 and TRBV20-1 belonged to this group.

Sequencing was carried out using blood. The receptors were sampled from a girl aged 5-17 years with multiple sclerosis.

This clonotype was picked up a small number of times. The rearrangement links TRBV12-3 or TRBV12-4 to TRBJ1-2, with D tentatively TRBD1 (6 bases). The CDR3 sequence is 12 residues long. Trimming pared 2 bases from V and 8 bases from J, leaving 9 bases between. CDR3 sequence: CASSLWQGGYTF. The CDR3, as DNA: TGTGCCAGCAGTTTATGGCAGGGGGGCTACACCTTC.

This chain uses TRBV12-3 or TRBV12-4 with TRBJ2-1; 8 bases agree with TRBD1. The trim removed 6 bases at V and 6 bases at J, leaving 10 bases unmatched. The CDR3 totals 15 residues. CDR3 coding DNA: TGTGCCAGCAGCCTGAAAGACAGGGGAGGCAATGAGCAGTTCTTC. Translation gives CASSLKDRGGNEQFF.

This clonotype showed up many times. The V call is TRBV5-1, the J call TRBJ2-5, with 7 bases that match TRBD2. Germline V gives CDR1 SGHRS, CDR2 YFSETQ. The CDR3 covers 13 residues. V trimming: 4 bases; J trimming: 2 bases; junction bases outside the gene matches: 2. CDR3 in DNA: TGCGCCAGCAGCCCGGGACTACAAGAGACCCAGTACTTC. Amino acid sequence: CASSPGLQETQYF.

V usage is TRBV14 and J usage is TRBJ2-1; 10 nucleotides agree with TRBD2. V dropped 0 bases and J dropped 6; count of bases not matched to a gene: 23. Germline V CDR1 and CDR2: SGHDN, FVKESK. This CDR3 region has 22 residues. The CDR3 loop is CASSQDGGLAGVPVGRPNEQFF. CDR3 bases: TGTGCCAGCAGCCAAGATGGGGGCCTAGCGGGAGTCCCCGTGGGGCGCCCCAATGAGCAGTTCTTC. The full variable domain, rest sourced from reference TRBV14 and TRBJ2-1, is EAGVTQFPSHSVIEKGQTVTLRCDPISGHDNLYWYRRVMGKEIKFLLHFVKESKQDESGMPNNRFLAERTGGTYSTLKVQPAELEDSGVYFCASSQDGGLAGVPVGRPNEQFFGPGTRLTVL.

This clonotype was counted once. The chain employs TRBV3-1 and TRBJ1-1; the D gene is possibly TRBD1 (5 bases). This CDR3 spans 14 amino acids. V gave up 0 bases and J gave up 4 bases, with 9 bases separating them. CDR1 and CDR2 from the germline V gene are LGHDT and YNNKEL (reference sequence). CDR3 nucleotide sequence: TGTGCCAGCAGCCAAGATAGCGGGGCCACTGAAGCTTTCTTT. The encoded protein is CASSQDSGATEAFF. Full variable domain (missing parts from reference TRBV3-1 and TRBJ1-1): DTAVSQTPKYLVTQMGNDKSIKCEQNLGHDTMYWYKQDSKKFLKIMFSYNNKELIINETVPNRFSPKSPDKAHLNLHINSLELGDSAVYFCASSQDSGATEAFFGQGTRLTVV.

This clonotype has just a few counts. This sequence joins TRBV20-1 and TRBJ2-1, with 10 bases identical to TRBD2. CDR3 length: 15 residues. V shed 0 bases and J 6 bases; nucleotides not matched to a gene: 5. Germline values: CDR1 DFQATT, CDR2 SNEGSKA (reference sequence). CDR3 in DNA: TGCAGTGCTAGAGAGGGGCTAGCGGGGGTCAATGAGCAGTTCTTC. Protein sequence: CSAREGLAGVNEQFF.

This clonotype was seen more than once but under ten times. The chain carries TRBV7-6 and TRBJ1-6; 9 positions agree with TRBD1. CDR1 and CDR2 (germline): SGHVS, FNYEAQ. The CDR3 consists of 15 residues. Trimming took 5 bases from V and 7 from J; bases not matched to a gene: 6. In nucleotides, the CDR3 is TGTGCCAGCAGCGACTACAGGGGGCGGAATTCACCCCTCCACTTT. Translating gives CASSDYRGRNSPLHF.

About this clonotype itself: The junction departs from germline at one end; a sequencing error may be responsible. V and J are TRBV7-7 and TRBJ2-4, with 8 bases identical to TRBD1. The J call is in doubt because the DNA end fits TRBJ2-7 better. Germline V gene data show CDR1 as SSHAT and CDR2 as FNYEAQ (reference sequence). The CDR3 length is 13 residues. CDR3 sequence: CASSPDRANEQYF. The CDR3 DNA reads TGTGCTAGCAGCCCGGACAGGGCTAACGAGCAGTACTTC.

The chain employs TRBV10-3 and TRBJ1-2; 7 bases fit TRBD1. Germline V gene data show CDR1 as ENHRY and CDR2 as SYGVKD. V lost 4 bases, J lost 2 bases, and 13 bases stayed unmatched. The CDR3 runs to 17 residues. The CDR3 nucleotides read TGTGCCATCAGTGTCGAACAGGGGAGGATAGGGAACTATGGCTACACCTTC. It encodes CAISVEQGRIGNYGYTF.

This clonotype was found a few times. The chain is built from TRBV5-5 and TRBJ1-2; D may be TRBD1 (6 bases). Looked up from germline, CDR1 is SGHKS and CDR2 is YYEKEE (reference sequence). This CDR3 region has 14 residues. Trimming took 4 bases from V and 7 from J, leaving 17 bases between them. For the CDR3, the DNA is TGTGCCAGCAGCCCGCGACAGGTAGCGGGTGGCTACACCTTC. Residues: CASSPRQVAGGYTF.

The sample holds a few counts of this clonotype. The chain is built from TRBV20-1 and TRBJ2-1, with D possibly matching TRBD1 (6 bases). Trimming shortened V by 3 bases and J by 5 bases, and 20 bases separated the two germline ends. Looked up from germline, CDR1 is DFQATT and CDR2 is SNEGSKA (reference sequence). The CDR3 sequence is 16 residues long. The CDR3 bases are TGCAGTGCTAGTGGATCCCCCGGGACATGGAACAATGAGCAGTTCTTC. Protein: CSASGSPGTWNNEQFF.

This chain uses TRBV5-5 with TRBJ2-1, with 7 bases that match TRBD2. This CDR3 has 15 residues. Germline V gene lookup returns CDR1 SGHKS and CDR2 YYEKEE (reference sequence). After removal of 4 bases from V and 6 bases from J, the junction contained 10 bases not matched to a gene. The CDR3 loop is CASSQGGSRVNEQFF. For the CDR3, the DNA is TGTGCCAGCAGCCAAGGCGGGAGCAGGGTCAATGAGCAGTTCTTC.

As to this clonotype: Germline and junction disagree at one end, which may indicate a read error. The gene calls are TRBV7-7 and TRBJ2-3; 7 bases align to TRBD2. The CDR3 is 15 residues long. Germline CDR1 reads SSHAT; CDR2 reads FNYEAQ (reference sequence). The CDR3 nucleotides are TGTGCTAGCAGCTTAGCGGGTTTTGACACAGATACGCAGTATTTT. This codes for CASSLAGFDTDTQYF. Combining the CDR3 with reference TRBV7-7 and TRBJ2-3 gives the whole variable domain GAGVSQSPRYKVTKRGQDVTLRCDPISSHATLYWYQQALGQGPEFLTYFNYEAQPDKSGLPSDRFSAERPEGSISTLTIQRTEQRDSAMYRCASSLAGFDTDTQYFGPGTRLTVL.

The J gene is TRBJ2-3, the V gene TRBV4-1, with TRBD2 matching 9 bases. The CDR3 is made up of 17 amino acids. The trim removed 6 bases at V and 14 bases at J, leaving 24 bases unmatched. Germline CDR1 MGHRA, CDR2 YSYEKL. The CDR3 region is CASSRLAGQTDSKVRYF. As DNA, the CDR3 is TGCGCCAGCAGTCGGCTAGCGGGGCAAACCGACTCCAAGGTGCGGTATTTT.

The table lists this clonotype with a few counts. The CDR3 reads CASSQGEGPRETQYF. The DNA of the CDR3 is TGCGCCAGCAGCCAAGGTGAGGGCCCTCGAGAGACCCAGTACTTC. The chain employs TRBV4-1 and TRBJ2-5; TRBD2 might be the D (5 bases). The CDR3 is 15 amino acids. Trimming took 1 base from V and 4 from J, leaving 13 bases between them. CDR1 MGHRA and CDR2 YSYEKL come from the germline V gene.

This sequence joins TRBV7-8 and TRBJ2-7; 10 bases agree with TRBD2. V shed 1 base and J 7 bases; nucleotides not matched to a gene: 7. From germline, CDR1 is SGHVS and CDR2 FQNEAQ. The CDR3 covers 15 residues. The CDR3 here is CASSLGLAGVREQYF. CDR3 bases: TGTGCCAGCAGCTTAGGTCTAGCGGGAGTGCGAGAGCAGTACTTC.

Remarks on this clonotype: One junction end does not reproduce the germline sequence, and a read error may be involved. The rearrangement links TRBV5-1 to TRBJ2-1; 7 nucleotides line up with TRBD1. Germline lookup yields CDR1 SGHRS and CDR2 YFSETQ. The length of the CDR3 is 14 residues. For the CDR3, the DNA is TGCGCCAGCAGCTTGGTACAGGGGATGAATGAGCGGTTCTTC. This gives the protein CASSLVQGMNERFF.

This clonotype was observed a few times. The rearrangement joins TRBV12-3 or TRBV12-4 to TRBJ2-1; 7 bases are shared with TRBD2. J lost 3 bases, V lost 4 bases, and 0 bases had no gene match. The CDR3 runs to 13 residues. CDR3 protein: CASSSSGYNEQFF. The CDR3 DNA reads as TGTGCCAGCAGTTCTAGCGGCTACAATGAGCAGTTCTTC.